The 18 T cell receptor beta chains in this list originate from one sample, sequenced in a study of control samples from healthy donors and cancer patients. The method was immunoSEQ multiplex PCR; TCRdb's version includes in-frame clones alone and lacks a portion of them. The data contain over 150,000 clones, 96% of them singletons. The specimen was blood. These receptors originate from a woman aged 25 to 45 in good health.

The chain is built from TRBV6-5 and TRBJ1-4; D might be TRBD1 (5 bases). This CDR3 spans 15 amino acids. CDR1 is MNHEY and CDR2 is SVGAGI in the germline V gene. Deletions cut 10 bases from V and 8 bases from J, with 23 bases between. The CDR3 DNA is TGTGCCACAACAAGGGGTAGCGGAGGACTGGAAAAACTGTTTTTT. Protein sequence: CATTRGSGGLEKLFF.

V usage is TRBV4-1 and J usage is TRBJ1-1; D is unclear. Germline values: CDR1 MGHRA, CDR2 YSYEKL. CDR3 size: 13 residues. The V end lost 0 bases, the J end lost 8 bases, and 10 bases lay between the germline ends. DNA of the CDR3: TGCGCCAGCAGCCAAGATGTTAGCAGGGAAGCTTTCTTT. This translates into CASSQDVSREAFF.

The genes are TRBV24-1 and TRBJ2-1; 11 positions match TRBD1. J gave up 7 bases and V 10 bases, and 8 bases lay outside the gene matches. Germline CDR1 and CDR2: KGHDR and SFDVKD. The CDR3 consists of 14 residues. CDR3 sequence: CATSRDRGRNEQFF. CDR3 DNA sequence: TGTGCCACGAGTCGGGACAGGGGGAGGAATGAGCAGTTCTTC.

The V and J genes are TRBV5-5 and TRBJ2-7; 11 nucleotides match TRBD2. CDR1 is SGHKS, CDR2 YYEKEE, per germline (reference sequence). J gave up 4 bases and V 5 bases, and 14 bases lay outside the gene matches. The CDR3 contains 17 residues. The CDR3 DNA is TGTGCCAGCAGTTTCCTTCCACTAGCGGGGGTGAGGTACGAGCAGTACTTC. Protein product: CASSFLPLAGVRYEQYF.

The rearrangement uses TRBV5-1 and TRBJ2-7; the match to TRBD2 covers 8 bases. The CDR3 is made up of 16 amino acids. Germline V gives CDR1 SGHRS, CDR2 YFSETQ. Unmatched junction bases numbered 10, after V lost 4 bases and J lost 1 base. CDR3 protein: CASSPGARGVSYEQYF. Written as DNA, the CDR3 is TGCGCCAGCAGCCCCGGGGCGCGGGGGGTTTCCTACGAGCAGTACTTC.

The chain has TRBV5-4 and TRBJ1-5, with D unresolved. V was shortened by 4 bases and J by 6 bases, with 11 bases between the two germline ends. Looked up from germline, CDR1 is SGHNT and CDR2 is YYREEE (reference sequence). This CDR3 has 13 amino acids. The CDR3 here is CASSVDVAQPQHF. CDR3 DNA: TGTGCCAGCAGCGTTGACGTGGCTCAGCCCCAGCATTTT.

The DNA for the CDR3 is TGTGCCAGCCGAGGGGACAGGGGGCGCGTAAACTATGGCTACACCTTC. Its translation is CASRGDRGRVNYGYTF. The chain links TRBV27 to TRBJ1-2; 12 nucleotides line up with TRBD1. Germline V gene data show CDR1 as MNHEY and CDR2 as SMNVEV (reference sequence). The CDR3 sequence is 16 residues long. The trim removed 8 bases at V and 2 bases at J, leaving 9 bases unmatched.

The chain employs TRBV27 and TRBJ2-2; no definite D call. V shed 2 bases and J shed 6 bases, with 7 bases lying between them. The CDR3 runs 13 residues. The germline V gene has CDR1 MNHEY and CDR2 SMNVEV (reference sequence). The CDR3 loop is CASSLGAAGELFF. In DNA form, the CDR3 reads TGTGCCAGCAGTTTAGGCGCGGCCGGGGAGCTGTTTTTT.

The genes are TRBV6-5 and TRBJ2-3, with D maybe TRBD1 (6 bases). This CDR3 contains 13 residues. Germline CDR1 is MNHEY and CDR2 is SVGAGI. V shed 4 bases and J shed 14 bases, with 19 bases lying between them. The CDR3 nucleotides are TGTGCCAGCAGTTTTAAACAGGGTTCCGTTAGGTATTTT. This encodes CASSFKQGSVRYF.

This sequence joins TRBV5-6 and TRBJ2-7; D is undetermined. The V end was cut by 2 bases, the J end by 3 bases, with 15 bases between. The CDR3 runs 15 residues. Germline values: CDR1 SGHDT, CDR2 YYEEEE. The CDR3 region has the DNA TGTGCCAGCAGCTTCTTTAGCAGTCCGAACTACGAGCAGTACTTC. Residues: CASSFFSSPNYEQYF.

V and J are TRBV2 and TRBJ1-5; D possibly corresponds to TRBD1 (5 bases). Trimming cost V 6 bases and J 1 base, with 16 bases left between them. The germline V gene encodes CDR1 SNHLY and CDR2 FYNNEI. CDR3 size: 16 residues. CDR3 bases: TGTGCCAGCAGCACGATAGGGCAGGGCAGCAATCAGCCCCAGCATTTT. Translation: CASSTIGQGSNQPQHF.

The chain employs TRBV30 and TRBJ1-4; TRBD1 agrees at 9 bases. Trimming at V came to 1 base and at J to 8 bases, leaving 5 bases not matched to a gene. This CDR3 is 14 amino acids long. Germline CDR1 GTSNPN, CDR2 SVGIG (reference sequence). The CDR3: CAWSAGTGREKLFF. DNA of the CDR3: TGTGCCTGGAGTGCCGGGACAGGGAGGGAAAAACTGTTTTTT.

This chain uses TRBV5-1 with TRBJ1-1; 8 bases are shared with TRBD1. Germline CDR1 is SGHRS and CDR2 is YFSETQ. With V trimmed by 4 bases and J by 4 bases, 15 bases remained unmatched. CDR3 length equals 17 residues. The CDR3 reads CASSPLGQGVRGTEAFF. CDR3 coding DNA: TGCGCCAGCAGCCCTCTAGGACAGGGTGTTAGGGGCACTGAAGCTTTCTTT.

The V and J genes are TRBV9 and TRBJ1-5; D remains ambiguous. The ends were cut back, 0 bases at V and 6 bases at J, with 7 bases in the middle. The CDR3 runs 13 residues. Looked up from germline, CDR1 is SGDLS and CDR2 is YYNGEE. The CDR3 region is CASSVGITQPQHF. Here the CDR3 DNA reads TGTGCCAGCAGCGTAGGGATTACTCAGCCCCAGCATTTT.

The chain has TRBV5-6 and TRBJ1-4; D remains unclear. Per germline, CDR1 SGHDT and CDR2 YYEEEE. The CDR3 is made up of 13 amino acids. Trimming pared 4 bases from V and 5 bases from J, leaving 9 bases between. CDR3 nucleotides: TGTGCCAGCAGCCCTACGGGGAATGAAAAACTGTTTTTT. Translating gives CASSPTGNEKLFF.

J is TRBJ2-5 and V is TRBV11-2; possible D gene TRBD2, 7 bases. CDR1 SGHAT and CDR2 FQNNGV come from the germline V gene. With 3 bases removed from V and 2 bases from J, the gap between germline ends came to 13 bases. CDR3 length: 15 amino acids. The CDR3 loop reads CASSFGGGPQETQYF. CDR3 nucleotide sequence: TGTGCCAGCAGCTTCGGCGGGGGCCCTCAAGAGACCCAGTACTTC.

The rearrangement joins TRBV19 to TRBJ1-1; 7 bases match TRBD1. Germline V CDR1 and CDR2: LNHDA, SQIVND (reference sequence). Trimming at V came to 3 bases and at J to 5 bases, leaving 6 bases not matched to a gene. The CDR3 is 14 residues long. CDR3 in DNA: TGTGCCAGTAGTATCACAGGGGTGGGGACTGAAGCTTTCTTT. This encodes CASSITGVGTEAFF.

V and J are TRBV3-1 (or the pseudogene TRBV3-2) and TRBJ1-6; unclear D gene. CDR1 is LGHDT and CDR2 is YNNKEL in the germline V gene (reference sequence). V was trimmed by 5 bases and J by 7 bases, leaving 24 bases between them. The CDR3 sequence is 18 residues long. Written as DNA, the CDR3 is TGTGCCAGCAGCTGTTGCGTTCCCATTTCATACATCAATTCACCCCTCCACTTT. Its translation: CASSCCVPISYINSPLHF.